This is a list of T cell receptor beta chains from one sample in a study of response to subunit inactivated influenza vaccine. TCRdb processed the RT-PCR reads anew with MiXCR; each CDR3 protein has one entry. In the table there are 800,000 to 1,000,000 distinct CDR3 sequences, about 20% of which are singletons. This specimen was PBMCs from blood, taken less than 6 days after vaccination. Every receptor here comes from a man between 45 and 60 years old who received an inactivated influenza vaccine. Each CDR3 is given with its conserved first and last residue.

CDR3: CAWSQGFTYGYTF
J: TRBJ1-2
V: TRBV30

CDR3: CSVSSVSYEQYF
J: TRBJ2-7
V: TRBV29-1

CDR3: CASRPAVVVKGLNTEAFF
J: TRBJ1-1
V: TRBV4-1

CDR3: CASSRGHKETQYF
J: TRBJ2-5
V: TRBV14

CDR3: CASSPSRGASSGANVLTF
J: TRBJ2-6
V: TRBV11-1

CDR3: CAMRTSGGLTDTQYF
J: TRBJ2-3
V: TRBV10-3

CDR3: CASSQDSRAETDTQYF
J: TRBJ2-3
V: TRBV4-3

CDR3: CSARDLQLVNIQYF
J: TRBJ2-4
V: TRBV20-1

CDR3: CSVDGLAGDAYEQYF
J: TRBJ2-7
V: TRBV29-1

CDR3: CASSLIVGSEQYF
J: TRBJ2-7
V: TRBV7-3

CDR3: CSARESSGIYEQYF
J: TRBJ2-7
V: TRBV20-1

CDR3: CASSSPTWDTYNEQFF
J: TRBJ2-1
V: TRBV7-9

CDR3: CASSFKDTQYF
J: TRBJ2-3
V: TRBV12-3/TRBV12-4

CDR3: CASPGHNNSPLHF
J: TRBJ1-6
V: TRBV21-1

CDR3: CASSLGTGRGNTIYF
J: TRBJ1-3
V: TRBV5-1

CDR3: CASSEGASGGLDTQYF
J: TRBJ2-3
V: TRBV10-2

CDR3: CATSRGLGNTIYF
J: TRBJ1-3
V: TRBV15

CDR3: CASSPGTGGYETQYF
J: TRBJ2-5
V: TRBV18

CDR3: CASSDPGTGVETQYF
J: TRBJ2-5
V: TRBV25-1

CDR3: CSVESMTGSSWPYGYTF
J: TRBJ1-2
V: TRBV29-1

CDR3: CASSYSWTGGREQYF
J: TRBJ2-7
V: TRBV6-5

CDR3: CASSIRSGTGFNGAYNEQFF
J: TRBJ2-1
V: TRBV7-3

CDR3: CASSSHPGTGGETQYF
J: TRBJ2-5
V: TRBV7-8

CDR3: CASSFPGQDTDTQYF
J: TRBJ2-3
V: TRBV28

CDR3: CASSVGTSGSYNEQFF
J: TRBJ2-1
V: TRBV27

CDR3: CSAEREGSLGELFF
J: TRBJ2-2
V: TRBV20-1

CDR3: CASNDPNQPQHF
J: TRBJ1-5
V: TRBV6-5

CDR3: CSARDRGYNYGYTF
J: TRBJ1-2
V: TRBV20-1

CDR3: CSVQGEETQYF
J: TRBJ2-5
V: TRBV20-1

CDR3: CASSQAPNDRNEKLFF
J: TRBJ1-4
V: TRBV4-3

CDR3: CASSQDMTSGGAVEQFF
J: TRBJ2-1
V: TRBV4-3

CDR3: CASSPDRVIADTQYF
J: TRBJ2-3
V: TRBV2

CDR3: CASSLVGGNTEAFF
J: TRBJ1-1
V: TRBV7-2

CDR3: CASSLEGGGMRNEQFF
J: TRBJ2-1
V: TRBV5-1

CDR3: CASSSLAGVGSGEQFF
J: TRBJ2-1
V: TRBV27

CDR3: CASSRGTTKITGELFF
J: TRBJ2-2
V: TRBV5-1

CDR3: CASSEGLIPGDTQYF
J: TRBJ2-3
V: TRBV6-1

CDR3: CASHPTGSGNTGELFF
J: TRBJ2-2
V: TRBV9

CDR3: CASSRRGAPGANVLTF
J: TRBJ2-6
V: TRBV12-3/TRBV12-4

CDR3: CASSQDPGGPGEQFF
J: TRBJ2-1
V: TRBV4-2

CDR3: CASSEGISNYGYTF
J: TRBJ1-2
V: TRBV5-1

CDR3: CASSLEQGVEAFF
J: TRBJ1-1
V: TRBV5-1

CDR3: CASSKGLLGSEKLFF
J: TRBJ1-4
V: TRBV6-1

CDR3: CASSEAGGPYGYTF
J: TRBJ1-2
V: TRBV6-1

CDR3: CASSLGTSNTGELFF
J: TRBJ2-2
V: TRBV7-2

CDR3: CAIAYRWTGGDPSSGANVLTF
J: TRBJ2-6
V: TRBV10-3

CDR3: CAIGPSGGSDTQYF
J: TRBJ2-3
V: TRBV10-3

CDR3: CASSQGITGEGHEQFF
J: TRBJ2-1
V: TRBV4-3

CDR3: CASSLRQGGAEAFF
J: TRBJ1-1
V: TRBV7-2

CDR3: CSARSPSTDTQYF
J: TRBJ2-3
V: TRBV20-1

CDR3: CASSITSGTRNEQFF
J: TRBJ2-1
V: TRBV28

CDR3: CASSEDRTNQPQHF
J: TRBJ1-5
V: TRBV2

CDR3: CASSIGLAGADTQYF
J: TRBJ2-3
V: TRBV7-6